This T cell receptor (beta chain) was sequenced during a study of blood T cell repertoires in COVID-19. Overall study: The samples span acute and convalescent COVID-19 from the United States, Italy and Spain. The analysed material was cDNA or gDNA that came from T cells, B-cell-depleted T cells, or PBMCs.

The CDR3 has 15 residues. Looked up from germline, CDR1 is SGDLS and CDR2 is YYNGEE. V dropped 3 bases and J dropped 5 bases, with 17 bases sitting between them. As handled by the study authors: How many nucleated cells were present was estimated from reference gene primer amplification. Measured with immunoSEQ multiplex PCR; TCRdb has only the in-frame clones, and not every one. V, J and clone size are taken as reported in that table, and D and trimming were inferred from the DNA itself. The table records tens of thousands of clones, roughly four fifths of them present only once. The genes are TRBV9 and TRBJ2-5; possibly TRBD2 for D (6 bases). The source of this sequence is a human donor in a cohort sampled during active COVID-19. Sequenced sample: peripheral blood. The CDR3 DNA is TGTGCCAGCAGCGCCGGGACTCCCTGGGGGGAGACCCAGTACTTC. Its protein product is CASSAGTPWGETQYF. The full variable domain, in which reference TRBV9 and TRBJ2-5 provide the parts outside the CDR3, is DSGVTQTPKHLITATGQRVTLRCSPRSGDLSVYWYQQSLDQGLQFLIQYYNGEERAKGNILERFSAQQFPDLHSELNLSSLELGDSALYFCASSAGTPWGETQYFGPGTRLLVL.